In its sample, the clone carrying this TCR beta chain was seen once. Antigen unknown. Clones were read by immunoSEQ multiplex PCR, and TCRdb kept only the in-frame ones, dropping some. The sample contains 30,000 to 45,000 clones, more than 70% of which appear only once. The data were obtained in a study of STAT3 mutations in large granular lymphocyte leukemia. Whole-study findings and limits: Samples missed the first appearance of the clone. In several patients, dominant TCR clone burden exceeded STAT3 mutant burden, suggesting STAT3 mutation arose secondarily. TCR clonotype switching after therapy occurred in about 35% of the 18 patients. At least one immunodominant TCR beta clonotype appeared in every T-cell large granular lymphocyte leukemia patient.

Trimming took 4 bases from V and 0 from J; bases not matched to a gene: 3. The CDR3 has 14 amino acids. Per germline, CDR1 SGHRS and CDR2 YFSETQ. The rearrangement links TRBV5-1 to TRBJ1-1, with 7 bases that match TRBD1. This clonotype originated in a human donor with T large granular lymphocyte leukemia. Some clones in this sample may be carry-over from other donors' samples. Specimen: PBMCs. CDR3 bases: TGCGCCAGCAGCGCGGACAGGATGAACACTGAAGCTTTCTTT. Its translation is CASSADRMNTEAFF.